The rows below give T cell receptor beta chains drawn from one sample of a study of long-term antiretroviral therapy in people with HIV. Assay used: immunoSEQ multiplex PCR; TCRdb lists only in-frame clones, some missing. The sample lists over 9,000 clones, approximately 80% occurring once. The sequenced sample was unsorted PBMCs, obtained 0.4 years before starting antiretroviral therapy. The receptors shown here come from a man aged 30-40 years with HIV. Each CDR3 is given with its conserved first and last residue. Fields, in order: J gene, V gene, CDR3 protein.

TRBJ2-1 | TRBV27 | CASSSLGGRNNEQFF
TRBJ1-2 | TRBV6-6 | CASSPAGGEGGYTF
TRBJ2-7 | TRBV7-6 | CASSRGPGASSYEQYF
TRBJ2-7 | TRBV6-5 | CASSRAGLSSYEQYF
TRBJ1-1 | TRBV7-2 | CASSLRSQLNTEAFF
TRBJ1-3 | TRBV5-1 | CASGDGSSGNTIYF
TRBJ1-2 | TRBV28 | CASSLLTGNYGYTF
TRBJ1-2 | TRBV5-5 | CASSLSQIYGYTF
TRBJ1-1 | TRBV4-1 | CASSPLGHQTSAFF
TRBJ1-5 | TRBV10-3 | CAISESTGSNQPQHF
TRBJ2-7 | TRBV2 | CASSEAPYEQYF
TRBJ1-3 | TRBV10-3 | CAISDRQGNTIYF
TRBJ1-2 | TRBV5-8 | CASSFFGQGAYGYTF
TRBJ1-1 | TRBV15 | CATSRSQGRGNTEAFF
TRBJ1-1 | TRBV19 | CASGTGARAEAFF
TRBJ1-1 | TRBV6-6 | CASSYRQAYTEAFF
TRBJ2-2 | TRBV5-4 | CASSWPGQGTNTGELFF
TRBJ2-2 | TRBV19 | CASSTLDTFTTGELFF
TRBJ1-5 | TRBV19 | CASSIWRGMGNQPQHF
TRBJ2-7 | TRBV7-8 | CASSPRESLSYEQYF
TRBJ1-5 | TRBV27 | CASSDWGNSNQPQHF
TRBJ1-2 | TRBV5-4 | CASSLGIAGYTF
TRBJ2-2 | TRBV19 | CASSKTDSNNTGELFF
TRBJ1-2 | TRBV4-1 | CASSQEVPIYGYTF
TRBJ1-6 | TRBV27 | CASSLSRGSSWDSPLHF
TRBJ2-1 | TRBV30 | CAWRVTIEQFF
TRBJ2-3 | TRBV15 | CATSGRLAGGADTQYF
TRBJ2-7 | TRBV29-1 | CSAGGGSSYEQYF
TRBJ2-7 | TRBV5-8 | CASSPGRDRSYEQYF
TRBJ1-1 | TRBV15 | CATSRERQNTEAFF
TRBJ2-7 | TRBV27 | CASSLQTSGPYEQYF
TRBJ1-1 | TRBV7-2 | CASSLAPQRQAGTEAFF
TRBJ1-6 | TRBV6-1 | CASSEEGQYNSPLHF
TRBJ1-1 | TRBV11-2 | CASSSPGHRGRGTEAFF
TRBJ2-3 | TRBV11-2 | CASSPSSVDTQYF
TRBJ1-1 | TRBV5-8 | CASSWGRVAFF
TRBJ1-2 | TRBV23-1 | CASTHSYGYTF
TRBJ1-6 | TRBV4-1 | CASSQEEGFNSPLHF
TRBJ1-4 | TRBV28 | CASSLYPRATNEKLFF
TRBJ1-3 | TRBV6-5 | CASSPLSGSGNTIYF
TRBJ1-5 | TRBV6-1 | CASSLTTVSNQPQHF
TRBJ2-1 | TRBV11-2 | CASSWGTGEQFF
TRBJ1-2 | TRBV6-1 | CASELGGQGALGYTF
TRBJ1-5 | TRBV7-9 | CASSSTTSGDQPQHF
TRBJ1-4 | TRBV30 | CAWSKGQGLTEKLFF
TRBJ2-2 | TRBV29-1 | CSVGANTGELFF
TRBJ2-3 | TRBV28 | CASSQTQAGTQYF
TRBJ1-2 | TRBV28 | CASSFVNRGRGGYGYTF
TRBJ1-2 | TRBV9 | CASSASGEPNYGYTF
TRBJ2-7 | TRBV5-1 | CASSLGTGTYEQYF
TRBJ1-2 | TRBV10-3 | CAITDPGQGFRGYTF
TRBJ1-1 | TRBV11-2 | CASSLAGNLNTEAFF
TRBJ2-7 | TRBV2 | CASSPLVGALSYEQYF
TRBJ1-6 | TRBV28 | CASSLPGSSYNSPLHF